Listed here are 7 T cell receptor beta chains from one sample, sequenced in a study of beta chain features in type 1 diabetes. Every isolated RNA sample was fully reverse transcribed, so sequencing captured expressed TCRB transcripts. Libraries were prepared by immunoSEQ multiplex PCR; TCRdb keeps only in-frame clonotypes and omits some of them. The sample lists around 280,000 clones; about 8.5% were seen once. Sequenced: central memory CD4+ T cells from blood. The origin of the receptors is a woman aged 18-35 years in good health.

The V and J genes are TRBV7-2 and TRBJ2-2; TRBD1 is a possible D gene (5 bases). The CDR3 contains 16 residues. In germline, CDR1 is SGHTA, CDR2 FQGNSA. V lost 2 bases, J lost 6 bases, and 16 bases lay in between. CDR3 amino acids: CASSLFGAGAAGELFF. For the CDR3, the DNA is TGTGCCAGCAGCTTATTTGGGGCAGGCGCCGCCGGGGAGCTGTTTTTT.

The chain couples TRBV5-4 to TRBJ2-1; D gene uncertain. V was trimmed by 4 bases and J by 2 bases, leaving 13 bases between them. CDR3 length: 15 residues. Germline lookup yields CDR1 SGHNT and CDR2 YYREEE (reference sequence). The chain's CDR3 is CASSRDGVTYNEQFF. The DNA for the CDR3 is TGTGCCAGCAGCCGAGATGGAGTAACCTACAATGAGCAGTTCTTC.

This clone was counted ten times or more. This chain connects TRBV15 to TRBJ2-1; D is unresolved. The CDR3 totals 15 residues. V was shortened by 1 base and J by 4 bases, with 11 bases between the two germline ends. Germline CDR1 reads LNHNV; CDR2 reads YYDKDF (reference sequence). The CDR3 coding sequence is TGTGCCACCAGCAGAGGGGTCCGTGGGTACAATGAGCAGTTCTTC. This sequence encodes CATSRGVRGYNEQFF.

The chain links TRBV5-1 to TRBJ1-2; the D is unclear. This CDR3 comprises 13 residues. Trimming removed 2 bases from V and 6 bases from J, with 11 bases in between. Germline CDR1 is SGHRS and CDR2 is YFSETQ. The CDR3 region is CASSFVAGDGYTF. CDR3 DNA: TGCGCCAGCAGCTTTGTGGCGGGCGATGGCTACACCTTC.

This clone has more than one count but fewer than ten. The CDR3 region is CASSIRPWEGAHNEQFF. The CDR3, as DNA: TGTGCCAGTAGTATTAGACCCTGGGAGGGGGCCCACAATGAGCAGTTCTTC. The genes are TRBV19 and TRBJ2-1; TRBD1 or TRBD2 may be the D gene (7 bases each). The V end lost 3 bases, the J end lost 5 bases, and 20 bases lay between the germline ends. Germline CDR1 LNHDA, CDR2 SQIVND (reference sequence). This CDR3 has 17 amino acids.

CDR3 loop: CASSQGAAYYGYTF. CDR3 sequence (DNA): TGTGCCAGCAGCCAAGGGGCAGCTTACTATGGCTACACCTTC. The chain employs TRBV14 and TRBJ1-2; D gene ambiguous. Germline V lookup: CDR1 SGHDN, CDR2 FVKESK. Between the trimmed V and J ends, which lost 1 base and 3 bases, there was a span of 9 bases. There are 14 residues in the CDR3. Combining the CDR3 with reference TRBV14 and TRBJ1-2 gives the whole variable domain EAGVTQFPSHSVIEKGQTVTLRCDPISGHDNLYWYRRVMGKEIKFLLHFVKESKQDESGMPNNRFLAERTGGTYSTLKVQPAELEDSGVYFCASSQGAAYYGYTFGSGTRLTVV.

The rearrangement links TRBV29-1 to TRBJ2-5; possibly TRBD1 for D (5 bases). Between the trimmed V and J ends, which lost 2 bases and 4 bases, there was a span of 11 bases. The CDR3 sequence is 13 residues long. CDR1 is SQVTM, CDR2 ANQGSEA, per germline. In DNA form, the CDR3 reads TGCAGCGTTGAAATCGACAGCAGAGAGACCCAGTACTTC. This encodes CSVEIDSRETQYF. Full variable domain (missing parts from reference TRBV29-1 and TRBJ2-5): SAVISQKPSRDICQRGTSLTIQCQVDSQVTMMFWYRQQPGQSLTLIATANQGSEATYESGFVIDKFPISRPNLTFSTLTVSNMSPEDSSIYLCSVEIDSRETQYFGPGTRLLVL.